The clone carrying this T cell receptor (beta chain) was recorded at least ten times. TCRdb re-called the RT-PCR reads with MiXCR, one entry per CDR3 protein. The profile covers around 700,000 distinct CDR3 sequences, with about 14% appearing a single time and roughly 3.6% taken by the ten largest. Per germline, CDR1 DFQATT and CDR2 SNEGSKA (reference sequence). Trimming cost V 1 base and J 2 bases; bases outside gene matches: 8. The CDR3 covers 18 residues. This chain connects TRBV20-1 to TRBJ2-3; TRBD2 agrees at 14 bases. This clonotype was sampled from a female donor in good health, serving as a healthy control. The specimen sequenced was memory CD4+ T cells from blood. The CDR3 sequence: CSARAGLAGGTHTDTQYF. CDR3 DNA: TGCAGTGCTAGAGCTGGACTAGCGGGGGGTACTCACACAGATACGCAGTATTTT.